This T cell receptor beta chain was identified in a study of T-cell memory formation after mild COVID-19. Overall study context: The study found TCR clusters largely donor specific. Findings of the study overall: Day 15 to 85 contracting clones showed balanced CD4/CD8; later expanders leaned CD4+.

This clonotype was found a few times. Its matching antigen is unknown. Germline V gives CDR1 DFQATT, CDR2 SNEGSKA (reference sequence). This CDR3 spans 14 amino acids. TCRdb used MiXCR to reprocess the 5' RACE reads, holding one entry per CDR3 protein. The repertoire has 470,000 or so distinct CDR3 sequences, approximately 25% of them found once; the top ten carry under 15%. Sequencing was performed on PBMCs or a T cell subset sorted from them (not recorded which). The TCR was taken from an adult woman who had mild COVID-19 (a few samples of this study predate the infection). Cell type and time point are not known. This rearrangement joins TRBV20-1 to TRBJ2-3; D is uncertain. This CDR3 reads CGPTGIPSSDTQYF. Here the CDR3 DNA reads TGCGGGCCCACTGGGATCCCCAGCTCAGATACGCAGTATTTT.